The 21 T cell receptor beta chains presented below share a single source sample, sequenced in a study of Tregs in tolerant kidney transplant recipients. Measured with immunoSEQ multiplex PCR; TCRdb has only the in-frame clones, and not every one. The sample has under 80,000 clones, approximately 85% seen once. Sequenced here: Tregs from blood, sampled before the transplant. The receptors come from a human donor who received a combined kidney and bone marrow transplant.

The chain uses TRBV11-2 and TRBJ2-3, with 9 bases identical to TRBD1. The V gene end was trimmed by 0 bases and the J gene end by 4 bases; junction bases not matched to a gene: 11. Germline-derived CDR1 and CDR2 are SGHAT and FQNNGV. The CDR3 totals 18 residues. Here the CDR3 reads CASSLDPTGGVLADTQYF. CDR3 in DNA: TGTGCCAGCAGCTTAGATCCTACAGGGGGCGTTTTGGCAGATACGCAGTATTTT.

The chain couples TRBV5-1 to TRBJ2-1, with D possibly TRBD2 on 6 matching bases. V was pared by 4 bases and J by 3 bases, with 14 bases between. The CDR3 extends over 15 amino acids. Germline CDR1 is SGHRS and CDR2 is YFSETQ. The CDR3, as DNA: TGCGCCAGCAGCCTCACCGGGACTCTCTACAATGAGCAGTTCTTC. It is translated as CASSLTGTLYNEQFF.

This clone was counted between two and nine times. J is TRBJ2-7 and V is TRBV10-1; tentative D call: TRBD1 (6 bases). The V gene lost 6 bases and the J gene lost 0 bases, with 12 bases spanning the gap. Germline CDR1 reads WNHNN; CDR2 reads SYGVQD (reference sequence). The CDR3 runs to 14 residues. CDR3 region: CASSDRRSSYEQYF. As DNA, the CDR3 is TGCGCCAGCAGCGACAGGAGGAGCTCCTACGAGCAGTACTTC.

This clone was found once. Other DNA sequences in the same sample also yield this CDR3. This sequence joins TRBV30 and TRBJ2-2; TRBD2 matches 14 bases. The CDR3 spans 18 residues. Germline CDR1 and CDR2: GTSNPN and SVGIG (reference sequence). The ends lost 7 bases at V and 6 bases at J; junction bases unmatched: 16. The DNA for the CDR3 is TGTGCCTTGAGGTGGGGTCCGACTAGCGGGAGGGCCGCCGGGGAGCTGTTTTTT. This gives the protein CALRWGPTSGRAAGELFF.

This clone was picked up a small number of times. The chain is built from TRBV7-9 and TRBJ2-7, with D possibly being TRBD1 (6 bases). The V gene's germline CDR1 is SEHNR and CDR2 FQNEAQ (reference sequence). The CDR3 runs to 15 residues. V shed 4 bases and J shed 2 bases, with 15 bases lying between them. The CDR3 is CASSSDRSSAYEQYF. CDR3 sequence (DNA): TGTGCCAGCAGCTCCGACAGGTCGAGCGCCTACGAGCAGTACTTC.

The rearrangement links TRBV19 to TRBJ2-5; 7 bases are shared with TRBD1. Germline V gives CDR1 LNHDA, CDR2 SQIVND (reference sequence). After removal of 2 bases from V and 3 bases from J, the junction contained 0 bases not matched to a gene. The CDR3 has 13 residues. CDR3 protein: CASSITGEETQYF. CDR3 DNA: TGTGCCAGTAGTATAACAGGGGAAGAGACCCAGTACTTC.

This sequence joins TRBV7-9 and TRBJ2-1; 12 nucleotides match TRBD2. The trim removed 0 bases at V and 5 bases at J, leaving 5 bases unmatched. The length of the CDR3 is 17 residues. Germline V gene data show CDR1 as SEHNR and CDR2 as FQNEAQ (reference sequence). CDR3 loop: CASSLALAGGPDNEQFF. For the CDR3, the DNA is TGTGCCAGCAGCTTAGCCCTAGCGGGAGGGCCCGACAATGAGCAGTTCTTC.

The V gene is TRBV4-1, the J gene TRBJ1-2, with D uncertain. The ends were cut back, 1 base at V and 5 bases at J, with 11 bases in the middle. CDR3 length: 14 amino acids. The germline CDR1 and CDR2 sequences are MGHRA and YSYEKL. The CDR3 DNA sequence: TGCGCCAGCAGCCAAGTAGCGCAGAGATATGGCTACACCTTC. Encoded protein: CASSQVAQRYGYTF.

The CDR3 bases are TGTGCCTGGACAGCTCCAGGGAGGGACACTGAAGCTTTCTTT. Encoded protein: CAWTAPGRDTEAFF. The genes are TRBV30 and TRBJ1-1; the D gene is possibly TRBD1 (5 bases). The CDR3 consists of 14 residues. V lost 4 bases and J 3 bases, leaving 15 bases between the germline ends. From germline, CDR1 is GTSNPN and CDR2 SVGIG (reference sequence).

The V gene is TRBV7-8, the J gene TRBJ2-3; D remains unclear. V lost 3 bases and J 6 bases, leaving 10 bases between the germline ends. The germline gives CDR1 SGHVS, CDR2 FQNEAQ. The CDR3 covers 13 residues. This chain's CDR3 is CASSFAGRDTQYF. Written as DNA, the CDR3 is TGTGCCAGCAGCTTCGCCGGGCGGGATACGCAGTATTTT.

The J gene is TRBJ2-1, the V gene TRBV7-2; TRBD1 matches 7 bases. J lost 9 bases, V lost 5 bases, and 16 bases had no gene match. Germline CDR1 SGHTA, CDR2 FQGNSA. The CDR3 extends over 16 amino acids. The CDR3 bases are TGTGCCAGCAGCCCAGGGGGTGGACAGAGGTTTAGTGAGCAGTTCTTC. Its protein is CASSPGGGQRFSEQFF.

The J gene is TRBJ2-5, the V gene TRBV5-1, with D perhaps being TRBD1 or TRBD2 (5 bases each). CDR1 and CDR2 (germline): SGHRS, YFSETQ. Deletions cut 0 bases from V and 5 bases from J, with 17 bases between. The CDR3 contains 16 residues. The CDR3 DNA sequence: TGCGCCAGCAGCTTGGGGGGGAACCAGTTGCGGGAGACCCAGTACTTC. Translated: CASSLGGNQLRETQYF.

The J gene is TRBJ1-1, the V gene TRBV19; 9 bases fit TRBD1. CDR1 is LNHDA, CDR2 SQIVND, per germline (reference sequence). With V trimmed by 7 bases and J by 0 bases, 3 bases remained unmatched. There are 14 residues in the CDR3. The CDR3 is CASMRDRVNTEAFF. The CDR3 DNA reads as TGTGCCAGTATGCGGGACAGGGTGAACACTGAAGCTTTCTTT.

The genes are TRBV5-5 and TRBJ2-7, with 7 bases matching TRBD2. The V segment lost 1 base and the J segment 3 bases; nucleotides outside the gene matches: 7. This CDR3 region has 15 residues. Per the germline V gene, CDR1 is SGHKS and CDR2 is YYEKEE (reference sequence). Here the CDR3 reads CASSLSLASGYEQYF. CDR3 nucleotide sequence: TGTGCCAGCAGCTTGTCTTTGGCTAGCGGCTACGAGCAGTACTTC.

A remark on this clone: In the same sample, other DNA sequences code for this CDR3. The genes are TRBV5-1 and TRBJ2-7, with 8 bases identical to TRBD1. The CDR3 spans 17 residues. The germline CDR1 and CDR2 sequences are SGHRS and YFSETQ. V lost 3 bases, J lost 3 bases, and 14 bases stayed unmatched. The CDR3 loop reads CASSYILGGQGLYEQYF. Written as DNA, the CDR3 is TGCGCCAGCAGCTATATTTTGGGAGGACAGGGCCTCTACGAGCAGTACTTC.

The chain combines TRBV6-6 with TRBJ2-5; 8 nucleotides line up with TRBD2. The germline CDR1 and CDR2 sequences are MNHNY and SVGAGI (reference sequence). The length of the CDR3 is 15 residues. J lost 0 bases, V lost 7 bases, and 7 bases had no gene match. Here the CDR3 reads CASNQRGPYQETQYF. The CDR3 region has the DNA TGTGCCAGCAACCAGCGGGGGCCGTACCAAGAGACCCAGTACTTC.

This clone has a single count. This sequence joins TRBV7-2 and TRBJ2-1; either TRBD1 or TRBD2 may fit D (5 bases each). CDR1 is SGHTA and CDR2 is FQGNSA in the germline V gene. Between the trimmed V and J ends, which lost 1 base and 6 bases, there was a span of 13 bases. There are 15 residues in the CDR3. The CDR3 region has the DNA TGTGCCAGCAGCTTAGGTCCCGGGGACCTCAATGAGCAGTTCTTC. Translated, it gives CASSLGPGDLNEQFF.

This clone showed up just once. This chain joins TRBV19 and TRBJ2-7; D unresolved. The V end was cut by 3 bases, the J end by 3 bases, with 6 bases between. Germline assignment: CDR1 LNHDA and CDR2 SQIVND (reference sequence). This CDR3 is built from 12 residues. The CDR3 DNA reads as TGTGCCAGTAGTATGGACGGCTACGAGCAGTACTTC. Its protein product is CASSMDGYEQYF.

The V call is TRBV9, the J call TRBJ1-4; TRBD1 agrees at 9 bases. From germline, CDR1 is SGDLS and CDR2 YYNGEE. The J segment lost 7 bases and the V segment lost 0 bases, leaving 7 bases of the junction unmatched. This CDR3 is 16 amino acids long. As DNA, the CDR3 is TGTGCCAGCAGCGTAGGAGTGGGACAGGGTAGTGAAAAACTGTTTTTT. This sequence encodes CASSVGVGQGSEKLFF.

This chain connects TRBV5-1 to TRBJ1-2; D remains unclear. Germline V gives CDR1 SGHRS, CDR2 YFSETQ. The CDR3 consists of 16 residues. V was clipped by 0 bases and J by 2 bases, with 14 bases between them. CDR3 in DNA: TGCGCCAGCAGCTTGGATCCGGGCCCGGGCAACTATGGCTACACCTTC. Its protein is CASSLDPGPGNYGYTF.

This clone was picked up a small number of times. This chain connects TRBV7-2 to TRBJ2-7; no clear D gene. V shed 4 bases and J shed 0 bases, with 7 bases lying between them. The CDR3 extends over 13 amino acids. Per the germline V gene, CDR1 is SGHTA and CDR2 is FQGNSA. The CDR3 protein is CASSWVSSYEQYF. The DNA of the CDR3 is TGTGCCAGCAGCTGGGTCAGCTCCTACGAGCAGTACTTC.